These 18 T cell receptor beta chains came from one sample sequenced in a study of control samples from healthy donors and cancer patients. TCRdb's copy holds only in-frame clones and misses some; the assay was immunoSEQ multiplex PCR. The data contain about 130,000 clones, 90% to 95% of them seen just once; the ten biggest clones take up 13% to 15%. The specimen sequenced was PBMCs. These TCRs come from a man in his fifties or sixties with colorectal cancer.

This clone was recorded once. The CDR3 reads CASSLQGGIPTEAFF. CDR3 in DNA: TGTGCCAGCAGCTTACAGGGCGGAATTCCCACTGAAGCTTTCTTT. The rearrangement links TRBV7-9 to TRBJ1-1; possible D gene TRBD1, 5 bases. Trimming removed 2 bases at V and 4 bases at J, with 14 bases between. The CDR3 length is 15 residues. Germline CDR1 is SEHNR and CDR2 is FQNEAQ (reference sequence).

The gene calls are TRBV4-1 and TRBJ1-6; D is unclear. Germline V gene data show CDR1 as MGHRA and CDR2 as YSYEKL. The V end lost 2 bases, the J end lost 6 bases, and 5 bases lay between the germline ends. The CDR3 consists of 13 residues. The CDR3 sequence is CASSQHLNSPLHF. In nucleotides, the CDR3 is TGCGCCAGCAGCCAACACCTTAATTCACCCCTCCACTTT.

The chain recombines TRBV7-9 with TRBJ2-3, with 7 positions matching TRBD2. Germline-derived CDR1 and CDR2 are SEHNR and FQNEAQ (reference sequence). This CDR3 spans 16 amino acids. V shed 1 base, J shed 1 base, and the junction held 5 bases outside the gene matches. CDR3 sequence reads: CASSLEEAGGTDTQYF. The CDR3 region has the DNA TGTGCCAGCAGCTTAGAGGAGGCGGGAGGCACAGATACGCAGTATTTT.

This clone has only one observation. Written as DNA, the CDR3 is TGTGCCAGTAGCCTCCAGGGGGCGGCTGAAAAACTGTTTTTT. Its protein product is CASSLQGAAEKLFF. This chain links TRBV19 with TRBJ1-4; 8 nucleotides match TRBD1. The CDR3 totals 14 residues. Looked up from germline, CDR1 is LNHDA and CDR2 is SQIVND (reference sequence). V was pared by 6 bases and J by 7 bases, with 7 bases of the junction left unmatched. Full variable domain (outside the CDR3, taken from reference TRBV19 and TRBJ1-4): DGGITQSPKYLFRKEGQNVTLSCEQNLNHDAMYWYRQDPGQGLRLIYYSQIVNDFQKGDIAEGYSVSREKKESFPLTVTSAQKNPTAFYLCASSLQGAAEKLFFGSGTQLSVL.

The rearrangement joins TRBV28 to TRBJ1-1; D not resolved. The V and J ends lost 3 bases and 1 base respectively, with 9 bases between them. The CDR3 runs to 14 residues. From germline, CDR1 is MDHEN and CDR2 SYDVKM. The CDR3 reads CASSLRPGNTEAFF. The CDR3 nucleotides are TGTGCCAGCAGTTTGCGTCCGGGGAACACTGAAGCTTTCTTT.

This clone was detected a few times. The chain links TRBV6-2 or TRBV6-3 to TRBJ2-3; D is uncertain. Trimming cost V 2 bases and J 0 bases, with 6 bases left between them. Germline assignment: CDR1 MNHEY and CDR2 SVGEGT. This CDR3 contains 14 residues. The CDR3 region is CASSYRSSTDTQYF. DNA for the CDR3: TGTGCCAGCAGTTACCGTTCTAGCACAGATACGCAGTATTTT.

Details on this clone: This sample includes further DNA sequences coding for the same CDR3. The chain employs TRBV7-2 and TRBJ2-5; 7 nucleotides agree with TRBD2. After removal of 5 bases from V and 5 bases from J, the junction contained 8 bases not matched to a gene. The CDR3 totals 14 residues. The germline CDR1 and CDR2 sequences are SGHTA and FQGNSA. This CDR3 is CASSLWTGGETQYF. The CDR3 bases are TGTGCCAGCAGCCTGTGGACCGGGGGGGAGACCCAGTACTTC. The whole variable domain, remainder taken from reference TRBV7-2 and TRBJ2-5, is GAGVSQSPSNKVTEKGKDVELRCDPISGHTALYWYRQSLGQGLEFLIYFQGNSAPDKSGLPSDRFSAERTGGSVSTLTIQRTQQEDSAVYLCASSLWTGGETQYFGPGTRLLVL.

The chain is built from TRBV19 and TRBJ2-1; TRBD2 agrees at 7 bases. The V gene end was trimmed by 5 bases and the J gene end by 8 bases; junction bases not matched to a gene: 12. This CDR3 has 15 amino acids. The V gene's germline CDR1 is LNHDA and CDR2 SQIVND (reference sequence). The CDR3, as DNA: TGTGCCAGTAGTCCCGCCCGGCGGGGGAGGGATGAGCAGTTCTTC. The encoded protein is CASSPARRGRDEQFF.

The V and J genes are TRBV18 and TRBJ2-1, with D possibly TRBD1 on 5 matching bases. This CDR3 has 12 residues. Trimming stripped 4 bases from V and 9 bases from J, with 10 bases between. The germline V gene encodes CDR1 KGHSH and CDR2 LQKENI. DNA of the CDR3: TGTGCCAGCTCACGTCAGGGCAGTGAGCAGTTCTTC. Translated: CASSRQGSEQFF.

CDR3 nucleotides: TGTGCCACCAGCAGAGATCGGCAGGGGGCTGGTAGCAATCAGCCCCAGCATTTT. This codes for CATSRDRQGAGSNQPQHF. This chain links TRBV15 with TRBJ1-5, with TRBD1 matching over 8 bases. The V and J ends lost 0 bases and 0 bases, in that order; junction bases with no gene match: 7. Germline lookup yields CDR1 LNHNV and CDR2 YYDKDF (reference sequence). This CDR3 has 18 amino acids.

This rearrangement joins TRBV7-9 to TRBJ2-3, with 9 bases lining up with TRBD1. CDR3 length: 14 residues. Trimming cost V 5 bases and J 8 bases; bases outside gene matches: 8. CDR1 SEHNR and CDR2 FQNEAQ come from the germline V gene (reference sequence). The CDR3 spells CASSRDRVGATQYF. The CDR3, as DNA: TGTGCCAGCAGCCGGGACAGGGTGGGGGCTACGCAGTATTTT.

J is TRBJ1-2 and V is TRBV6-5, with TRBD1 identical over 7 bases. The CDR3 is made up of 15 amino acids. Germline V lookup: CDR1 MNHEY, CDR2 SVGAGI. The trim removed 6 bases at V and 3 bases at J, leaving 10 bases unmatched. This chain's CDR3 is CASRPNGQADYGYTF. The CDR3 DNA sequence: TGTGCCAGCAGACCCAATGGACAGGCAGACTATGGCTACACCTTC.

The CDR3 loop reads CASSVDSMLGELFF. In DNA form, the CDR3 reads TGTGCCAGCAGCGTAGACTCAATGCTCGGGGAGCTGTTTTTT. The chain links TRBV9 to TRBJ2-2; D ambiguous. Trimming stripped 0 bases from V and 7 bases from J, with 10 bases between. The germline V gene encodes CDR1 SGDLS and CDR2 YYNGEE. The CDR3 extends over 14 amino acids.

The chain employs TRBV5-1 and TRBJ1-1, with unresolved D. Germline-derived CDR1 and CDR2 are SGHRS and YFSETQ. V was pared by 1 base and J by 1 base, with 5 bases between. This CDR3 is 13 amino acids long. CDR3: CASSLHGNTEAFF. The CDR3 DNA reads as TGCGCCAGCAGCTTGCACGGGAACACTGAAGCTTTCTTT.

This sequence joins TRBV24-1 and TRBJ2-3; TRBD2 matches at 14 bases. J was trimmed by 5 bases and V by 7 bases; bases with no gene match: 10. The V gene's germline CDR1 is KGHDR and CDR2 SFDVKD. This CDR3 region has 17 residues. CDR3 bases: TGTGCCACCAGCACCCGACTAGCGGGGGGGCTAGAAGATACGCAGTATTTT. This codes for CATSTRLAGGLEDTQYF.

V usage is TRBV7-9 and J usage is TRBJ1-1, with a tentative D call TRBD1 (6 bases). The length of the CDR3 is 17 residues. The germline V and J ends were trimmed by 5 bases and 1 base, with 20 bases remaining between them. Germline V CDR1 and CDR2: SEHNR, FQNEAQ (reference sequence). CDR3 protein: CASSRRRGAQRNTEAFF. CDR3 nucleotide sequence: TGTGCCAGCAGCAGGCGGAGGGGGGCCCAGAGGAACACTGAAGCTTTCTTT.

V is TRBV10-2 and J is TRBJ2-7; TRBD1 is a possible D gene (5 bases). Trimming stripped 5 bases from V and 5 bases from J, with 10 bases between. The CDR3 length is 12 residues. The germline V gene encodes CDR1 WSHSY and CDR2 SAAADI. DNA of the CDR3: TGCGCCAGCAGTCAGGGTTTCCACGAGCAGTACTTC. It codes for CASSQGFHEQYF.

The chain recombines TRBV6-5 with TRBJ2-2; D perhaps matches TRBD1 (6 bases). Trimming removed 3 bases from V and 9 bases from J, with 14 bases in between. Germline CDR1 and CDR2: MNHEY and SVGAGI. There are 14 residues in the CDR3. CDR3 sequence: CASSYSWTERELFF. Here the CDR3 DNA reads TGTGCCAGCAGTTATTCCTGGACAGAGCGGGAGCTGTTTTTT.